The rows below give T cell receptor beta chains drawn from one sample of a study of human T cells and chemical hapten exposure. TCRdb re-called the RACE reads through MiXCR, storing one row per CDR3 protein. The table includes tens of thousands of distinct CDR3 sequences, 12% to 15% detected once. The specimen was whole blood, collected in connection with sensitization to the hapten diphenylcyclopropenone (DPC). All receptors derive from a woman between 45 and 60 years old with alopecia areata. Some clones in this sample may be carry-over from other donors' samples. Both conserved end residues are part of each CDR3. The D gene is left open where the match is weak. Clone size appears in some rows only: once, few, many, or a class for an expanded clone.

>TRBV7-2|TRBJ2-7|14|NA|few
TGTGCCAGCAGCTCCGGACGGAATTCCTACGAGCAGTACTTC
CASSSGRNSYEQYF
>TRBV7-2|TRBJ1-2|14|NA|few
TGTGCCAGCAGCTCGACACAGGTTAACTATGGCTACACCTTC
CASSSTQVNYGYTF
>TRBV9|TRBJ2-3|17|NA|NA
TGTGCCAGCAGCGTAGAGGTAGCAGCCCCTAGCACAGATACGCAGTATTTT
CASSVEVAAPSTDTQYF
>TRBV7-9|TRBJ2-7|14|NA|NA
TGTGCCAGCAGCCTTAGCGGAGGAAGAAGCGAGCAGTACTTC
CASSLSGGRSEQYF
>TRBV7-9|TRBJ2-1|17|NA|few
TGTGCCAGCAGCTTAGAGGCCTCTAGACGCTCTTACAATGAGCAGTTCTTC
CASSLEASRRSYNEQFF
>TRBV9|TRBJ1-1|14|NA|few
TGTGCCAGCAGCCAGGCCTCCTCATCGTCTGAAGCTTTCTTT
CASSQASSSSEAFF
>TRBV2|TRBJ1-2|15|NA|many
TGTGCCAGCAGGCGGGGGGGATCCATAGAAATGCGCTACACCTTC
CASRRGGSIEMRYTF
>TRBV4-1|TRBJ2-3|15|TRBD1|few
TGCGCCAGCAGCCAAACGACAGGGGAGACAGATACGCAGTATTTT
CASSQTTGETDTQYF
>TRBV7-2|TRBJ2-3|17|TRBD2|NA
TGTGCCAGCAGCTTAAGTACTAGCGGACTTAGCACAGATACGCAGTATTTT
CASSLSTSGLSTDTQYF
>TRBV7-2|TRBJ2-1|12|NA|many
TGTGCCAGCAGCGGCCGTGGGCAGGAGCAGTTCTTC
CASSGRGQEQFF
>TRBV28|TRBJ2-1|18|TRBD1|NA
TGTGCCAGCAGTCCCCTCACCGGGACAGGGGGCTCCTACAATGAGCAGTTCTTC
CASSPLTGTGGSYNEQFF
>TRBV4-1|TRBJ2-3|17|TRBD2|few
TGCGCCAGCAGCCAAGATAGAGGACTAGCGGGAGAAGATACGCAGTATTTT
CASSQDRGLAGEDTQYF
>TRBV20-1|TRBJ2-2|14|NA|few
TGCAGTGCCCACAATGACCCCGACACCGGGGAGCTGTTTTTT
CSAHNDPDTGELFF
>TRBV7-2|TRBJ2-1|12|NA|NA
TGTGCCAGCAGCTCCGCGGTGGATGAGCAGTTCTTC
CASSSAVDEQFF
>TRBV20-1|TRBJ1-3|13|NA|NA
TGCAGTGCGGCGAGAGACTCTGGAAACACCATATATTTT
CSAARDSGNTIYF
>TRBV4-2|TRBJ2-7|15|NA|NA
TGTGCCAGCAGCCAGGATTCCCCTACTTCCTCCGAGCAGTACTTC
CASSQDSPTSSEQYF
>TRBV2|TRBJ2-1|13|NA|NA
TGTGCCAGCAGTGTGCCAGTATCTCGTGAGCAGTTCTTC
CASSVPVSREQFF
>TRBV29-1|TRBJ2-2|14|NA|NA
TGCAGCGTTGCGGGCGGTATGAACACCGGGGAGCTGTTTTTT
CSVAGGMNTGELFF
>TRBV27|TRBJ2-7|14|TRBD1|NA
TGTGCCAGCAGTTTGACAGGGGAGACCTTCGAGCAGTACTTC
CASSLTGETFEQYF
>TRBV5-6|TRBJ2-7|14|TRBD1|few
TGTGCCAGCAGCTACGGGACAGGGTCCTACGAGCAGTACTTC
CASSYGTGSYEQYF
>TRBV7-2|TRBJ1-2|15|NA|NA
TGTGCCAGCAGCTTAGATCACAGTTCTAACTATGGCTACACCTTC
CASSLDHSSNYGYTF
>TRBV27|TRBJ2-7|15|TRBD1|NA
TGTGCCAGCAGTCCCACAGGGGTCCCAGACTACGAGCAGTACTTC
CASSPTGVPDYEQYF
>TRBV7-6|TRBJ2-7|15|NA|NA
TGTGCCAGCAGAAACCTCCCAGGGGTCTACTACGAGCAGTACTTC
CASRNLPGVYYEQYF
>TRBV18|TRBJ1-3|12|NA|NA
TGTGCCAGCTCAGCGACAGGAAACACCATATATTTT
CASSATGNTIYF
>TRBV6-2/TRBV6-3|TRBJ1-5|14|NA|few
TGTGCCAGCAGGAATACAGGGAGCAATCAGCCCCAGCATTTT
CASRNTGSNQPQHF
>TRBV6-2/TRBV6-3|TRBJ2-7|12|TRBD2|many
TGTGCCAGCAAAGCGGGATACTACGAGCAGTACTTC
CASKAGYYEQYF
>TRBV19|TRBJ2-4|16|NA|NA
TGTGCCAGTAGTGACCCAGCCTATTCGGCCAAAAACATTCAGTACTTC
CASSDPAYSAKNIQYF
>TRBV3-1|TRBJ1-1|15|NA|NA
TGTGCCAGCAGCCCCAAGGGGGTCCGTTACACTGAAGCTTTCTTT
CASSPKGVRYTEAFF
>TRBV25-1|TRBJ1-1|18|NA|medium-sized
TGTGCCAGCATGGGATGGCCGTCGGAGACAGTGAATTTACTGGGAGCTTTCTTT
CASMGWPSETVNLLGAFF
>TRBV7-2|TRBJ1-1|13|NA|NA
TGTGCCAGCAGCTTAGCCGGGGGATATGGAGCTTTCTTT
CASSLAGGYGAFF
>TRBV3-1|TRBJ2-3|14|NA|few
TGTGCCAGCAGCCGACTGGGTTCCACAGATACGCAGTATTTT
CASSRLGSTDTQYF